A single TCR beta chain is shown here with its context. Its target is not known. The primer mix had 60 Vbeta and 13 Jbeta primers. This table comes from immunoSEQ multiplex PCR, and its TCRdb copy is limited to in-frame clones, with some not included. Counted here are approximately 170,000 clones, 73% occurring once; the ten biggest clones make up about 5.4%. This record comes from a study of cytomegalovirus exposure and HLA in healthy donors. Germline V gene data show CDR1 as SNHLY and CDR2 as FYNNEI. CDR3 length: 15 residues. V lost 1 base and J 1 base, leaving 10 bases between the germline ends. Whole-study results and caveats: Accurate prediction of most subjects' HLA-A and HLA-B alleles from TCR beta sequences was reported. With further analysis later on, most CMV-associated TCR beta chains appeared HLA-restricted. Cytomegalovirus status, reportedly, was diagnosed with high specificity and sensitivity by the classifier.

Sequences were obtained from PBMCs. The clonotype comes from a woman aged 18 to 35 in good health and CMV-seropositive. The chain carries TRBV2 and TRBJ1-2; D possibly corresponds to TRBD1 (5 bases). The DNA of the CDR3 is TGTGCCAGCAGTGAAGGACAGAACCTTAACTATGGCTACACCTTC. Protein: CASSEGQNLNYGYTF.